This TCR beta chain was documented in a study of beta chain features in type 1 diabetes (dated by TCRdb to between 2017 and 2018). With respect to the entire study: Mean age, gender distribution, total cell number and subset yield were not different between patients and healthy donors. A total of around 110,000,000 sorted cells were examined across all samples, and a strong correlation was observed between cell number per subset and RNA yield. In the study, recently diagnosed type 1 diabetes patients and matched healthy donors were compared on the TCRB repertoires of their sorted circulating CD4+ T cell subsets. Naive and central memory subsets were obtained from all 30 or so donors, but regulatory and stem cell-like memory subsets were isolated from only 8 patients and about 8 healthy donors.

This clone was seen a few times. Its antigen is not yet known. Base qualities are not at hand, and no much larger clone is one base apart. Clipping removes 4 bases from V and 0 bases from J, with 6 as the unmatched junction base count. CDR1 and CDR2 were assigned from the germline V gene as SGHTA and FQGNSA. Its CDR3 holds 16 amino acids, cysteine through phenylalanine. The DNA shown is the 48-base CDR3, in frame from base 1. A single peripheral blood draw of approximately 0.11 L on average was collected from each donor into heparinised tubes. Using a panel that included CD45RO, CCR7, CD25, CD127, CD95 and CD27, naive, central memory, regulatory and stem cell-like memory CD4+ T cells were sorted on a BD FACSAria II. Purity was above 95% for every sorted population. PBMCs were isolated right away by Lymphoprep density gradient centrifugation and were stained directly, without culture. Samples were stained and sorted in pairs, with one healthy donor and one patient per experiment, so that batch effects were minimized.

What the research found in general, with its limitations: PCR may preferentially amplify shorter templates, but because patient and control samples were amplified and corrected together, any resulting skew would affect both groups equally. A moderate but significant shortening of TCRB CDR3 length was observed in type 1 diabetes patients in all four CD4+ subsets. Patients with type 1 diabetes made fewer insertions and deleted more nucleotides at VDJ recombination sites, implying thymic rearrangement abnormalities. The naive, central memory and regulatory TCRB repertoires appeared to resemble one another more closely among patients than among healthy donors. Only small numbers of individuals were included in the HLA sub-analyses, which left unresolved whether HLA type had any influence on TCRB rearrangement. Because cDNA was sequenced instead of genomic DNA, activated cells with high expression could be over-represented, although the groups did not differ in activation or CD3 levels.

The High Capacity cDNA Reverse Transcription Kit was used to reverse transcribe all of the isolated RNA, meaning that expressed TCRB transcripts were what got sequenced. Deep immunoSEQ sequencing was applied to naive, central memory and regulatory T cell samples, giving an average of around 3.8 million total reads per sample. After sorted cells were lysed in RLT buffer, RNA was extracted with DNase-treated RNeasy Micro or Mini kits, with the choice depending on cell number. Each cell subset was processed separately to prevent cross-contamination, with patient and healthy donor samples processed together. TCRB sequences were amplified from cDNA with the immunoSEQ multiplex PCR, producing 87-bp fragments spanning the CDR3 region. Sequencing of the amplicons was done on the Illumina HiSeq platform. In the source study's methods: Synthetic template baselines were used to correct PCR bias computationally, reads within Hamming distance 2 were collapsed, and singletons that could not be merged were discarded. Reads were aligned to IMGT to assign V, D and J genes, CDR3 length, and insertions or deletions at six rearrangement sites. Clonotype counts were normalized to sorted cell number within each subset before computing true diversity and Gini coefficients with the tcR R package. The overlap coefficient, calculated on TCRB nucleotide sequences, was used to quantify repertoire sharing. As a proxy for the pre-selection repertoire, out-of-frame TCRB sequences from naive cells were analyzed. Not all clones reach the TCRdb copy of this immuneACCESS table, which keeps in-frame sequences only. Checked studies attribute under half of the gap to unresolved V genes and leave the rest unexplained. That table is the source of V, J and clone size, and D and trimming were worked out from the DNA. Recorded for this sample are about 900,000 clones; 15% to 20% of them occurred a single time. Clones ranked in the top ten supply 0.023% of the sample.

Sample: naive CD4+ T cells from blood. This specimen's cell subset or site label, per the study, means: true naive CD4+ T cells. This TCR was recovered from a woman aged 18-35 years in good health. The chain is encoded by TRBV7-2 joined to TRBJ2-1; 7 of the junction bases match TRBD2. The CDR3 protein: CASSSWDYSSYNEQFF. The DNA sequence is given as TGTGCCAGCAGCTCGTGGGACTATAGCTCCTACAATGAGCAGTTCTTC. Reference TRBV7-2 and TRBJ2-1 genes cover what lies past the CDR3, so the full variable domain is GAGVSQSPSNKVTEKGKDVELRCDPISGHTALYWYRQSLGQGLEFLIYFQGNSAPDKSGLPSDRFSAERTGGSVSTLTIQRTQQEDSAVYLCASSSWDYSSYNEQFFGPGTRLTVL.